This T cell receptor beta chain was sequenced for a study of regulatory T cells in long-lasting Graves disease. The CDR3 is 14 amino acids. Germline CDR1 reads LNHDA; CDR2 reads SQIVND (reference sequence). With 7 bases removed from V and 2 bases from J, the gap between germline ends came to 11 bases. This clonotype was observed a few times. As yet, its antigen is unknown. Findings and limits, study-wide: Persistent disease was characterized by preferential usage of TRBV28, TRBJ1-2 and TRBJ2-5.

Specified time point: newly diagnosed GD, antithyroid drugs for less than 3 months. RNA extracted from PBMCs served as the sequencing template. Sequencing libraries for TCR beta were prepared with iRepertoire HTBI primers and Arm-PCR of CDR3 regions. Via MiXCR, TCRdb re-called the multiplex PCR reads, giving one row per CDR3 protein. In the table there are 400,000 to 500,000 distinct CDR3 sequences, more than 13% of which are singletons. These records were also assigned to another study, of T cells in Graves' hyperthyroidism and ophthalmopathy.

The chain is built from TRBV19 and TRBJ2-2; perhaps D is TRBD1 or TRBD2 (5 bases each). This specimen was peripheral blood mononuclear cells (PBMCs), taken at new diagnosis, from a patient treated with antithyroid drugs. This sequence originates from a woman aged 25 to 39 with Graves disease. CDR3 amino acids: CASMQGTNTGELFF. The CDR3 DNA follows: TGTGCCAGTATGCAAGGGACCAACACCGGGGAGCTGTTTTTT. The full variable domain, in which reference TRBV19 and TRBJ2-2 provide the parts outside the CDR3, is DGGITQSPKYLFRKEGQNVTLSCEQNLNHDAMYWYRQDPGQGLRLIYYSQIVNDFQKGDIAEGYSVSREKKESFPLTVTSAQKNPTAFYLCASMQGTNTGELFFGEGSRLTVL.